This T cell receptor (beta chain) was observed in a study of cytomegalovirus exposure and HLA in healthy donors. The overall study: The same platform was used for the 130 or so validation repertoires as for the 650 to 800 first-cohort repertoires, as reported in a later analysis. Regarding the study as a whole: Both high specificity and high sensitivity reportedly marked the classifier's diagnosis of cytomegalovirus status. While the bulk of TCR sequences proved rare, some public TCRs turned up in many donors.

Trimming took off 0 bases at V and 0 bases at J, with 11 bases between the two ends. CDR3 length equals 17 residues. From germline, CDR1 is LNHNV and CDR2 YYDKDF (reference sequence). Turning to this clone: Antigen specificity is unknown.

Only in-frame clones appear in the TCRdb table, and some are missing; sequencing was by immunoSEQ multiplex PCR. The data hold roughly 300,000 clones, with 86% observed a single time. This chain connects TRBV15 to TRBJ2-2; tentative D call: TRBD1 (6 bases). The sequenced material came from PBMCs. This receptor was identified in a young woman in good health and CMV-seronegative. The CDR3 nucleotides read TGTGCCACCAGCAGAGATCTGGACAGCGCGAACACCGGGGAGCTGTTTTTT. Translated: CATSRDLDSANTGELFF.